This entry features one TCR beta chain sequence. Its antigen is undetermined. Primed by a sample-barcoded 5' primer and a J-beta primer mix, a second PCR proceeded for 7 to 11 cycles. TCRdb itself ran the 5' RACE reads through MiXCR, one entry per CDR3 protein. The repertoire holds 1.5 million to 2 million distinct CDR3 sequences, with around 48% as singletons. CDR3 length: 17 amino acids. Germline V gene sequence: CDR1 SGHTA, CDR2 FQGNSA. Germline trimming cut 3 bases from V and 5 bases from J; bases unmatched to any gene: 10. This entry comes from a study of blood T cells in healthy people across ages. The draw of peripheral blood yielded roughly 10 milliliters from each donor. Per sample, extraction of total RNA gave at least 6 micrograms in every case. Study-wide results and limits: Possibly, changes in expanded clonotypes were confounded because donor CMV status was unknown.

What was sequenced was blood. The clonotype originates from a woman aged 40 to 55 in good health. The J gene is TRBJ2-1, the V gene TRBV7-2; 10 positions agree with TRBD2. As DNA, the CDR3 is TGTGCCAGCAGCTTTGGTCTAGCGGGGGCCAGGAACAATGAGCAGTTCTTC. Its translation: CASSFGLAGARNNEQFF.